This is a list of T cell receptor beta chains from one sample in a study of blood T cell repertoires in COVID-19. The repertoire was sequenced with immunoSEQ multiplex PCR; TCRdb's copy has only in-frame clones and lacks some. The data contain 250,000 to 400,000 clones, 70% to 90% of them singletons. The sequenced material came from peripheral blood. All receptors derive from a woman younger than 45 with COVID-19, enrolled during active disease. The conserved cysteine and the conserved F or W are not part of the CDR3 here. Each record gives: V gene, J gene, D gene, CDR3 protein. D genes are given only for firm matches.

v_call: TRBV27; j_call: TRBJ2-1; d_call: -; cdr3_aa: ASSLYGFEQF
v_call: TRBV2; j_call: TRBJ2-3; d_call: -; cdr3_aa: ASSAAWGRPSTDTQY
v_call: TRBV5-1; j_call: TRBJ1-4; d_call: -; cdr3_aa: ASSLGSATNEKLF
v_call: TRBV6-6; j_call: TRBJ2-2; d_call: TRBD2; cdr3_aa: ASSRLATDTRPSGELF
v_call: TRBV3-1/TRBV3-2; j_call: TRBJ1-2; d_call: -; cdr3_aa: ASSQGQRRNYGYT
v_call: TRBV5-1; j_call: TRBJ1-6; d_call: -; cdr3_aa: ASSLGIGGGNSPLH
v_call: TRBV5-6; j_call: TRBJ2-3; d_call: -; cdr3_aa: ASSSRGGASDTQY
v_call: TRBV7-5; j_call: TRBJ1-2; d_call: -; cdr3_aa: VRSIPWATANYGYT
v_call: TRBV27; j_call: TRBJ1-1; d_call: -; cdr3_aa: ASSLLGVGGTEAF
v_call: TRBV27; j_call: TRBJ1-2; d_call: -; cdr3_aa: ASSPLSREQGSNYGYT
v_call: TRBV6-5; j_call: TRBJ1-1; d_call: TRBD1; cdr3_aa: ASRTGVITEAF
v_call: TRBV28; j_call: TRBJ2-3; d_call: TRBD2; cdr3_aa: ASSPGGEGY
v_call: TRBV5-4; j_call: TRBJ2-5; d_call: TRBD2; cdr3_aa: ASSTSFSGGEETQY
v_call: TRBV5-1; j_call: TRBJ1-1; d_call: -; cdr3_aa: ASSLAAVNTEAF
v_call: TRBV4-1; j_call: TRBJ2-1; d_call: TRBD1; cdr3_aa: ASSRRTGSDEQF
v_call: TRBV27; j_call: TRBJ1-1; d_call: -; cdr3_aa: ASRVGHPNTEAF
v_call: TRBV7-9; j_call: TRBJ1-5; d_call: -; cdr3_aa: ASSLSTGRLQPQH
v_call: TRBV5-1; j_call: TRBJ1-4; d_call: TRBD1; cdr3_aa: ASSRGTAANEKLF
v_call: TRBV9; j_call: TRBJ2-2; d_call: -; cdr3_aa: ASSVDPGLDTGELF
v_call: TRBV7-9; j_call: TRBJ1-1; d_call: -; cdr3_aa: ASSLWGGGSTEAF
v_call: TRBV27; j_call: TRBJ2-7; d_call: TRBD1; cdr3_aa: ASSARQGGYEQY
v_call: TRBV12-3/TRBV12-4; j_call: TRBJ2-1; d_call: -; cdr3_aa: ASRLGPNEQF
v_call: TRBV4-1; j_call: TRBJ2-3; d_call: TRBD2; cdr3_aa: ASSPSGLDTHADTQY
v_call: TRBV18; j_call: TRBJ1-1; d_call: -; cdr3_aa: ASSSRNTEAF
v_call: TRBV5-4; j_call: TRBJ2-2; d_call: -; cdr3_aa: ASRAGTGELF
v_call: TRBV3-1/TRBV3-2; j_call: TRBJ1-1; d_call: -; cdr3_aa: ASSPDTGRRTEAF
v_call: TRBV20-1; j_call: TRBJ2-7; d_call: -; cdr3_aa: SASAGGWTAYEQY
v_call: TRBV5-5; j_call: TRBJ2-2; d_call: -; cdr3_aa: ASSLAIGGEVAGELF
v_call: TRBV5-1; j_call: TRBJ1-4; d_call: TRBD1; cdr3_aa: ASSGTGSNEKLF
v_call: TRBV11-3; j_call: TRBJ1-1; d_call: TRBD1; cdr3_aa: ASSSRTGWAPEAF
v_call: TRBV5-6; j_call: TRBJ1-6; d_call: -; cdr3_aa: ASSLGQGRWDNSPLH
v_call: TRBV11-3; j_call: TRBJ2-5; d_call: -; cdr3_aa: ASSTTVETQY
v_call: TRBV6-2/TRBV6-3; j_call: TRBJ1-1; d_call: -; cdr3_aa: ASSYSRATEAF
v_call: TRBV2; j_call: TRBJ2-3; d_call: TRBD2; cdr3_aa: ASERRGASHTQY
v_call: TRBV7-8; j_call: TRBJ2-1; d_call: TRBD1; cdr3_aa: ASSLIGGTGVDEQF
v_call: TRBV5-1; j_call: TRBJ2-5; d_call: TRBD1; cdr3_aa: ASSLGDRSTGTQY